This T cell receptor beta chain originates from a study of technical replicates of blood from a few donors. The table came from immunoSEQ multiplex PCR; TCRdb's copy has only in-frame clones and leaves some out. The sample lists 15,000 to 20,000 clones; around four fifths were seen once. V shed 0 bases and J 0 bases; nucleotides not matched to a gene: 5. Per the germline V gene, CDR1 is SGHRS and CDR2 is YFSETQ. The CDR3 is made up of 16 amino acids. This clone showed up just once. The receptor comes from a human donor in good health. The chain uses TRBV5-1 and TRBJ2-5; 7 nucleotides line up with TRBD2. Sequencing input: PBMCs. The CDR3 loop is CASSLVAGPYQETQYF. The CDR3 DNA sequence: TGCGCCAGCAGCTTGGTAGCGGGCCCGTACCAAGAGACCCAGTACTTC.